This TCR beta chain appears in the sequencing data of a study of blood T cell repertoires in COVID-19. Germline values: CDR1 SGDLS, CDR2 YYNGEE. The CDR3 is 15 amino acids. Germline trimming cut 4 bases from V and 5 bases from J; bases unmatched to any gene: 8. Libraries were prepared by immunoSEQ multiplex PCR; TCRdb keeps only in-frame clonotypes and omits some of them. Counted here are fewer than 100,000 clones, about 89% occurring once; the ten biggest clones make up around a tenth. Material: peripheral blood. This sequence was found in a man aged 50 to 60 with acute or convalescent COVID-19. The chain links TRBV9 to TRBJ1-4, with 7 bases that match TRBD1. The CDR3 sequence: CASSSRTGYNEKLFF. CDR3 nucleotide sequence: TGTGCCAGCAGCTCTAGGACAGGCTACAATGAAAAACTGTTTTTT.